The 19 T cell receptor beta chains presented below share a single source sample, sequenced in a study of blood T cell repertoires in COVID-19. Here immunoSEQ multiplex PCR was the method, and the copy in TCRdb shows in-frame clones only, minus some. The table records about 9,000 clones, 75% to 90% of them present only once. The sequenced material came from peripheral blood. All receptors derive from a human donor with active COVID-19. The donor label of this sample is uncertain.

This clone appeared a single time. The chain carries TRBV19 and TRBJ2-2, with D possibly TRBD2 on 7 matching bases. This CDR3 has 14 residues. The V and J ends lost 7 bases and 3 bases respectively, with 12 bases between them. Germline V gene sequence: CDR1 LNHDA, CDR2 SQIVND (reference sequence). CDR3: CASKGGLDTGELFF. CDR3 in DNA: TGTGCCAGTAAGGGGGGGTTAGACACCGGGGAGCTGTTTTTT.

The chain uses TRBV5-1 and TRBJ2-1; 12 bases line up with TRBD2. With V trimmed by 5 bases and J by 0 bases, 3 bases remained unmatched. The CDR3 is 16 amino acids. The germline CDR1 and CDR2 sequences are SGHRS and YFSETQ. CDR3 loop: CASSQTSGSSYNEQFF. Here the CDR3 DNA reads TGCGCCAGCAGTCAGACTAGCGGGAGCTCCTACAATGAGCAGTTCTTC.

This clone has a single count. The CDR3 DNA sequence: TGTGCCAGCAGTGAAGGGGGCTACGAGCAGTACGTC. Residues: CASSEGGYEQYV. The V gene is TRBV6-4, the J gene TRBJ2-7, with D possibly TRBD1 on 6 matching bases. This CDR3 region has 12 residues. Germline CDR1 MRHNA, CDR2 SNTAGT. The ends were cut back, 3 bases at V and 3 bases at J, with 6 bases in the middle.

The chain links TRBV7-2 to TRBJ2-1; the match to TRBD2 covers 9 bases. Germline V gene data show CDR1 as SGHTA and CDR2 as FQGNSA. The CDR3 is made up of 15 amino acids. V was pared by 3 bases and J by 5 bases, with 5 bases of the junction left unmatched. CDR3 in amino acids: CASSFRRGGNNEQFF. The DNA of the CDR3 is TGTGCCAGCAGCTTCCGGCGGGGGGGCAACAATGAGCAGTTCTTC.

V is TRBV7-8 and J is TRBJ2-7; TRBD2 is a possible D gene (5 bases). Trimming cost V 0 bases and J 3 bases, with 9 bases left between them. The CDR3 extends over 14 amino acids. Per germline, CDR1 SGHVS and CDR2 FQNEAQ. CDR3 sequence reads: CASSLAEGSYEQYV. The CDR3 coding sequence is TGTGCCAGCAGCTTAGCCGAGGGCAGCTACGAGCAGTACGTC.

The CDR3 DNA reads as TGTGCCATCCAGCGGGAGGCAACCTACAATGAGCAGTTCTTC. Translating gives CAIQREATYNEQFF. V usage is TRBV6-5 and J usage is TRBJ2-1; 9 positions match TRBD2. The CDR3 consists of 14 residues. The V and J ends lost 10 bases and 2 bases, in that order; junction bases with no gene match: 6. Germline V gene data show CDR1 as MNHEY and CDR2 as SVGAGI.

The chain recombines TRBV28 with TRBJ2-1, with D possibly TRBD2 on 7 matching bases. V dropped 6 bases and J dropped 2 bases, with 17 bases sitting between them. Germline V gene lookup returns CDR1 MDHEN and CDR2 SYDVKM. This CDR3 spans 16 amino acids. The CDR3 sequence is CASRGGGGLPYNEQFF. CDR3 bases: TGTGCCAGCAGGGGGGGAGGGGGACTTCCCTACAATGAGCAGTTCTTC. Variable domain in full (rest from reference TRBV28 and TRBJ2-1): DVKVTQSSRYLVKRTGEKVFLECVQDMDHENMFWYRQDPGLGLRLIYFSYDVKMKEKGDIPEGYSVSREKKERFSLILESASTNQTSMYLCASRGGGGLPYNEQFFGPGTRLTVL.

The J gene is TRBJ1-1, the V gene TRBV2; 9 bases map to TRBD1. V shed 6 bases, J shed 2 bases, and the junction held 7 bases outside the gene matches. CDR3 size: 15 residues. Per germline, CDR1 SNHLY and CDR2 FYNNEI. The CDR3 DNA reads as TGTGCCAGCAGGCTACAGGGGGCGGGAAACACTGAAGCTTTCTTT. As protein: CASRLQGAGNTEAFF.

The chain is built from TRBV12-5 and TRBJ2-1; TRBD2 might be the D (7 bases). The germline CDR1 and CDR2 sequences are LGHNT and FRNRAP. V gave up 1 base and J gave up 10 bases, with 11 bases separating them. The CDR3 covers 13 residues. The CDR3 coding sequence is TGTGCTAGTGGTTTGGCTCCGGGGGGCGAGCAGTTCTTC. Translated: CASGLAPGGEQFF.

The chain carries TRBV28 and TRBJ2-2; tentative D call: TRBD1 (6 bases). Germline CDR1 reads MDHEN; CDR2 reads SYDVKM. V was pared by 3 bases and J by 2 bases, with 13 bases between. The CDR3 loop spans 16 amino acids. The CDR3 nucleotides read TGTGCCAGCAGTTTTATCAGGGGCTTAAACACCGGGGAGCTGTTTTTT. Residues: CASSFIRGLNTGELFF.

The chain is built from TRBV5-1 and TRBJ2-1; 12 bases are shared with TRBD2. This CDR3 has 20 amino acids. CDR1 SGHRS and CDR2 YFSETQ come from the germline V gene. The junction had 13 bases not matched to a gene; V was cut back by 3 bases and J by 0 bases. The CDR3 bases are TGCGCCAGCAGCTGGGTTGCGACTAGCGGGAGCATAAGCTCCTACAATGAGCAGTTCTTC. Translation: CASSWVATSGSISSYNEQFF.

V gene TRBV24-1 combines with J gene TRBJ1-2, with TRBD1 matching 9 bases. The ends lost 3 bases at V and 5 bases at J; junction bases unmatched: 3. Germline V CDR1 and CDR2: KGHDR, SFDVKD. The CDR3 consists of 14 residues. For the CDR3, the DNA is TGTGCCACCAGTGATCGGACAGGGGTTTATGGCTACACCTTC. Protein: CATSDRTGVYGYTF.

As DNA, the CDR3 is TGTGCCAGCAGAGGACAGGGGTGGGAAAAACTGTTTTTT. This codes for CASRGQGWEKLFF. The rearrangement joins TRBV6-6 to TRBJ1-4, with 9 bases fitting TRBD1. There are 13 residues in the CDR3. V shed 6 bases and J 8 bases; nucleotides not matched to a gene: 4. Germline V gene data show CDR1 as MNHNY and CDR2 as SVGAGI (reference sequence).

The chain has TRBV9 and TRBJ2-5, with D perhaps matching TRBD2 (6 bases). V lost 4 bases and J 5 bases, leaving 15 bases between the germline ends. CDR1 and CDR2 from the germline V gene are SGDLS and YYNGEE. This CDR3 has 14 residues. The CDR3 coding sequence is TGTGCCAGCAGCATAGGAGGAGGGCTGGAGACCCAGTACTTC. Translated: CASSIGGGLETQYF.

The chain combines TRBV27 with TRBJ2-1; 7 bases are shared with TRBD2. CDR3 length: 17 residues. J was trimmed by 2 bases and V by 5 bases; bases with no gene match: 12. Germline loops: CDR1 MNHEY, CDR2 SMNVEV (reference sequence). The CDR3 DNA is TGTGCCAGCAGTAAGGGACTATTGCCGCCACCCTACAATGAGCAGTTCTTC. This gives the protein CASSKGLLPPPYNEQFF.

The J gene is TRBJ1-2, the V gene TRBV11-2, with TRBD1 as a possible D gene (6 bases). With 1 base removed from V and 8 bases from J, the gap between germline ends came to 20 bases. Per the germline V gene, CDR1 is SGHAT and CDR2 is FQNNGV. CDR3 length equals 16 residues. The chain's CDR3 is CASSLGFSQGRKGYTF. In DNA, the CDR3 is TGTGCCAGCAGCTTAGGTTTTAGCCAGGGGAGAAAGGGCTACACCTTC.

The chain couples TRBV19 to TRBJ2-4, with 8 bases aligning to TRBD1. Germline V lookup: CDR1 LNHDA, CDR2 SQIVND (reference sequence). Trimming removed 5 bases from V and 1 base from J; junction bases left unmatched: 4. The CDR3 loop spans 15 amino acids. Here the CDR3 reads CASSPRTGAKNIQYF. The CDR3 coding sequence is TGTGCCAGTAGTCCGAGGACAGGGGCCAAAAACATTCAGTACTTC. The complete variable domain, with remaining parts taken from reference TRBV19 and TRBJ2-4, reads DGGITQSPKYLFRKEGQNVTLSCEQNLNHDAMYWYRQDPGQGLRLIYYSQIVNDFQKGDIAEGYSVSREKKESFPLTVTSAQKNPTAFYLCASSPRTGAKNIQYFGAGTRLSVL.

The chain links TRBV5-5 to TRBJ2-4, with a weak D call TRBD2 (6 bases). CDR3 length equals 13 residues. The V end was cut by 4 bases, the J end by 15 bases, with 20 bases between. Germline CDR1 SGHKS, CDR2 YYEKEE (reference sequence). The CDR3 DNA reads TGTGCCAGCAGCAAGAGGAGGGGTGATTTAATGTACTTC. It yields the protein CASSKRRGDLMYF.

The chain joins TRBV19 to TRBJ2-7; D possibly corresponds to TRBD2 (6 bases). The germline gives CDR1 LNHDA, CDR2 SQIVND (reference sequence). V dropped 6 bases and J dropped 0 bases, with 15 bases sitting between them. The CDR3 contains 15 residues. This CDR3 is CASRWGERSSYEQYF. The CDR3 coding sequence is TGTGCCAGTAGATGGGGGGAAAGGAGCTCCTACGAGCAGTACTTC.